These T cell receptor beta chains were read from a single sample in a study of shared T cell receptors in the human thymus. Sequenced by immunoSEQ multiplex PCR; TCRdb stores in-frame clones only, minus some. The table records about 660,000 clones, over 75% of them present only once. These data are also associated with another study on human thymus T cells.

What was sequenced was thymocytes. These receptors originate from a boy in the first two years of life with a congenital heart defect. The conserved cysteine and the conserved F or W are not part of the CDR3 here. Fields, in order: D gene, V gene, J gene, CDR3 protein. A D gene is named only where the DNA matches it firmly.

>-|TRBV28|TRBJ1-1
ASRGGVF
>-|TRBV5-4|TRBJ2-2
ASSLGQGGMNTGELF
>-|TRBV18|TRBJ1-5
ASSPNIPGDQPQH
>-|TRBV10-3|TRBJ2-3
AISDQDYPTQY
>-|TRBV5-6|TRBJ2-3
ASSLSQVFADTQY
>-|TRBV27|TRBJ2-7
ASSSPSSEQY
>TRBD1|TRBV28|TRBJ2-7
ATKPGKSRDRVRYEQY
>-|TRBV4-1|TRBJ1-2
ASSQGWRREPYGYT
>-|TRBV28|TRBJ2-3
ASSLCYRDSCTDTQY
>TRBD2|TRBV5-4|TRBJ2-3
ASSPGLAATDTQY
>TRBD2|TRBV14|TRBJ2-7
ASSRTSIDYEQY
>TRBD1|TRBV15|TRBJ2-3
ATSTGGAADTQY
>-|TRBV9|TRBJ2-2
ASSSRPVGVAGELF
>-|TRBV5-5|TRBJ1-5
ASSLGGSAGLEQPQH
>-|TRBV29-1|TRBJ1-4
SVVSPGSNEKLF
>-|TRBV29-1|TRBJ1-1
SAGEGLNTEAF
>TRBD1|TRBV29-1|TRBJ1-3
SVTTGAGNTIY
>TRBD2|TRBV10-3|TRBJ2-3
AISPLAGVQDTQY
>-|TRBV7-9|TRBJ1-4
ASSKWQENEKLF
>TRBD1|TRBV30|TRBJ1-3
AWKCPGQGAVGNTIY
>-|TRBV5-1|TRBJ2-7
ASTNGPKPYEQY
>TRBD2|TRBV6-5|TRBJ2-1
ASSYSWGGSYNEQF
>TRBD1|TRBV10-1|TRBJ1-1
ASSDDRGMTEAF
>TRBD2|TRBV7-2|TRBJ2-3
ASSLTSGGSTDTQY
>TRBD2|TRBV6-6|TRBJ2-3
ASSSSGSTDTQY
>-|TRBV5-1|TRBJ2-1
ASSLPGEGYNEQF
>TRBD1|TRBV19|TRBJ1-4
ASSPAGTGINEKLF
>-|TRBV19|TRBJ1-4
ASSHREKLF
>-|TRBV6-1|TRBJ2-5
ASTPKTRKETQY
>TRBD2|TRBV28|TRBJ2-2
ASRAGPSGAGELF
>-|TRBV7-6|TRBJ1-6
ASSLNGAPNNSPLH
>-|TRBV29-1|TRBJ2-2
SVDKNTGELF
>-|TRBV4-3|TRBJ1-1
ASSQDWWLNTEAF
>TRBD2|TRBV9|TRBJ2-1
ASSVAGTRSNEQF
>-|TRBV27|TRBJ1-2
ASRTTQGKGGYT
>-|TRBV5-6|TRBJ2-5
ASSLVGGGRETQY
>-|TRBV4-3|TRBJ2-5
ASSPKSGYQETQY
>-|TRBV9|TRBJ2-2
ASSVEGGELF
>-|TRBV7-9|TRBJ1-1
ASSLVGGPEAF
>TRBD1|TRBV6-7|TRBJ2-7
ASRRDRGLRLDEQY
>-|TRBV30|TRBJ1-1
AANNRRYTEAF
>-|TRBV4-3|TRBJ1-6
ASSQEGGLGPNSPLH
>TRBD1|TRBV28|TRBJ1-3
ASSPNRTGGYRSSGNTIY
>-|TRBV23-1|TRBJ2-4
ASSQGCSVTKIIQY
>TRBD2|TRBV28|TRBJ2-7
ASSPGTSGGYEQY
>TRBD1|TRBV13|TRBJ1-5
ASSLGTGGVQPQH